One and the same sample provided the 4 T cell receptor beta chains below, sequenced in a study of T cell responses to AZD1222 COVID-19 vaccine. Sequencing used immunoSEQ multiplex PCR; TCRdb keeps in-frame clones, though not all of them. The repertoire consists of around 130,000 clones, with 88% occurring once and the leading ten covering roughly 8%. Sample: peripheral blood, taken on day 0 of AZD1222 vaccination. These receptors originate from an adult in good health.

V and J are TRBV11-3 and TRBJ1-1; D is unclear. Germline assignment: CDR1 SGHNT and CDR2 YENEEA. Trimming cost V 2 bases and J 7 bases, with 20 bases left between them. This CDR3 has 16 residues. The CDR3: CASSLHGRAPVSEAFF. For the CDR3, the DNA is TGTGCCAGCAGCTTACACGGGCGGGCCCCCGTGAGTGAAGCTTTCTTT.

This chain joins TRBV19 and TRBJ1-3, with D hard to call. V lost 8 bases, J lost 4 bases, and 9 bases lay in between. The CDR3 is 12 residues long. Per germline, CDR1 LNHDA and CDR2 SQIVND (reference sequence). The CDR3 reads CASDKGGNTIYF. The CDR3 DNA reads TGTGCCAGTGATAAAGGAGGAAACACCATATATTTT.

CDR3 nucleotides: TGTGCCAGCAGCCTGAGCGGGGGACAGAACACTGAAGCTTTCTTT. It specifies CASSLSGGQNTEAFF. The genes are TRBV6-5 and TRBJ1-1, with TRBD1 as a possible D gene (6 bases). Per the germline V gene, CDR1 is MNHEY and CDR2 is SVGAGI. This CDR3 spans 15 amino acids. V lost 6 bases and J 1 base, leaving 15 bases between the germline ends.

This sequence joins TRBV12-3 or TRBV12-4 and TRBJ2-7; D not certain. Between the trimmed V and J ends, which lost 7 bases and 1 base, there was a span of 8 bases. This CDR3 region has 12 residues. Written as DNA, the CDR3 is TGTGCCAGCACCCGCGAATCCTACGAGCAGTACTTC. Translating gives CASTRESYEQYF.